The subject of this entry is one TCR beta chain. This clone was counted a single time. No cognate antigen has been identified for it. The input lacks base qualities; no much larger clone sits a single base away. Library generation was performed with the immunoSEQ multiplex PCR assay. A mixture of 60 forward primers for TCR Vbeta segments and 13 reverse primers for TCR Jbeta segments was used in the multiplex PCR. The CDR3 region of rearranged TCR beta genes was amplified from genomic DNA by a multiplex PCR assay. Amplified TCR beta libraries were sequenced as 87-base-pair reads on the Illumina HiSeq System. Under the source paper's analysis protocol: A later analysis tallied 75 million to 85 million unique TCR beta chains across the 666 repertoires, and about 10 million of those chains were shared by two or more donors. To remove PCR and sequencing errors, raw reads were error-corrected and collapsed into unique sequences using a nearest-neighbor algorithm that merged closely related sequences. Alignment of CDR3 sequences to IMGT reference sequences was used to assign V, D and J gene segments. For a sequence to be retained, a match of at least six nucleotides to both a V gene segment and a J gene segment was required. A rearrangement was called productive if the CDR3 had no stop codons and remained in frame with V and J, and every other rearrangement was called non-productive. CDR3 was defined by IMGT convention, running from the second conserved V-encoded cysteine to the conserved J-encoded phenylalanine. The earlier analysis of some 540 of the donors excluded any sequence lacking an unambiguous match to a single V gene segment. In an earlier analysis of a few hundred of the donors, V segments were called functional above 56.7% productive rearrangements and were called segregating when the between-donor standard deviation exceeded 5%. A statistical classification framework was developed to diagnose cytomegalovirus status using the catalog of TCR beta chain sequences. A later analysis assigned V and J genes by comparing TCR nucleotide sequences with IMGT/GENE-DB human TR gene sequences. A later analysis assigned CDR3 sequences and most-parsimonious VDJ recombination scenarios with the TCRdist pipeline. In a later analysis, each TCR beta chain was defined by its CDR3 amino acid sequence together with its V-gene family, and reads without a unique V-gene family were excluded. A later analysis removed 600 or so highly shared, low-generation-probability nucleotide sequences to deal with suspected cross-contamination and a sequencing artifact. For each public chain, a later analysis derived a clonal expansion index from normalized ranks of inferred template counts within each repertoire. Generation probabilities in a later analysis came from a VDJ recombination model fitted to out-of-frame rearrangements, and those results were checked against IGoR. In a later analysis, TCR-TCR, TCR-HLA and TCR-CMV co-occurrence was scored with hypergeometric tests, and a repertoire-size bias correction was applied to TCR pairs. In a later analysis, false discovery rates were estimated by permuting HLA or CMV assignments 20 times. In a later analysis, co-occurring TCRs were grouped using DBSCAN, with TCRdist sequence similarity added in when clustering inside HLA-allele-positive subsets. Repertoires with fewer than 30,000 or more than 120,000 public chains were left out of co-occurrence clustering, as were five repertoires with anomalous nucleotide sharing. The table comes from immuneACCESS by way of TCRdb, which keeps in-frame sequences with V and J called. Part of the clones is missing from these tables; in studies checked, under half for an unresolved V gene and the rest for unknown reasons. V and J calls and clone size are given by that table; D and trimming were obtained from the DNA. The table for this sample lists some 130,000 clones; roughly 78% of them were counted only once. The top ten clonotypes cover about 4.4% of the sample.

This sample was taken from a study of cytomegalovirus exposure and HLA in healthy donors (dated by TCRdb to the late 2010s). Looking at the study overall: According to an earlier analysis of 587 of the donors, roughly 180 million T cells yielded some 120 million unique TCR beta sequences and approximately 280 Gb of sequence data. Donor age, sex, ethnicity and CMV serostatus were compiled together with the repertoire data. A few DR-DQ haplotypes were treated as single units for association and clustering because of strong linkage in the cohort. Among the roughly 410 genotyped donors, about 83% belonged to the genetic ancestry cluster associated with self-reported Caucasian donors. In addition to the first cohort of 500 to 850 subjects, a separate validation cohort of 130 or so different subjects was used. Among several hundred genotyped donors of the cohort, an average of roughly 230,000 unique TCR beta nucleotide sequences was sequenced per donor, of which about 19% were non-productive. Rather than using new phenotypic data, the later analysis identified candidate immune exposures from TCR beta sequences and from how often those sequences occurred across donors. An earlier analysis of roughly 580 of the donors used high-throughput TCR beta sequencing to judge whether each TCR beta V gene segment behaved as functional or pseudogenic. To predict cytomegalovirus infection status, the study combined high-throughput TCR immunosequencing, statistical association of individual TCRs with disease status, and machine learning. HLA typing included class I and class II loci at four-digit resolution. In a later genetic analysis, genome-wide SNP genotypes for about three fifths of the 666 donors were used, and that subset was treated as a discovery cohort. A later analysis re-analyzed previously published TCR beta repertoires from about 730 donors and added high-resolution HLA genotyping to study TCR occurrence patterns. The aim of the study was to test whether cataloging public T cell receptors could identify signatures of past pathogen exposure. All discovery cohort repertoires had been generated on a single sequencing platform. The study profiled the T cell repertoires of hundreds of subjects by immunosequencing and related them to cytomegalovirus serostatus. Typing coverage differed by locus: A, B, C, DRB1 and DQB1 were typed in about 620-640 donors, DQA1 in approximately 520, DPA1 in 600 to 610, and DPB1 in roughly 450. Roughly 300 gigabases of sequencing data and around 85 million unique TCR sequences made up an early release that covered under 750 HLA-typed donors. The paper as a whole reports these results and caveats: In the study, about 150 TCR beta chains were listed as associated with cytomegalovirus. Correlated functional status among segregating V segments might reflect linkage disequilibrium, but an unknown experimental factor could not be ruled out. Most TCR sequences were seen in very few donors, while some public TCRs were found in many individuals. According to the authors, the approach could potentially be generalized to other disease states and immunological phenotypes. A cluster of highly shared sequence variants was judged likely to be a technical artifact of the sequencing pipeline. In an earlier analysis of around 500 of the donors, most TCR beta V segments appeared in productive rearrangements about 90% or about 30% of the time, broadly matching IMGT annotations. Assigning TCR associations to individual alleles was difficult when HLA alleles, especially DR and DQ, strongly co-occurred. In a later genetic analysis, a missense DCLRE1C variant was associated with V-gene and J-gene trimming of TCR beta chains, and the association was replicated in an independent cohort. A further reported finding was that TCR beta sequences accurately predicted the HLA-A and HLA-B alleles for most subjects in the first cohort. In a later analysis, about 16,000 TCR beta sequences were associated with specific HLA alleles at a false discovery rate of 0.05. Because counts were too low, roughly 18 rarely observed V segments, including chromosome 9 orphons, were left out of the earlier analysis of approximately 500 of the donors. A later analysis found that HLA-associated TCR beta chains were more clonally expanded and had lower generation probabilities than equally common non-associated chains. The 87-base-pair reads could not distinguish some IMGT-functional V segments, including TRBV6-2 and TRBV6-3, so those segments were excluded. This cohort had only TCR beta chains sequenced, and the lack of alpha or paired-chain data limited which features could be detected. Because HLA typing was unavailable for some donors at each locus, only the typed subset was used in association tests. In both the original and validation cohorts, the classifier was reported to diagnose cytomegalovirus status with high specificity and sensitivity. Sequencing depth was assumed to be roughly uniform across donors in the presence/absence analyses, though that assumption may not hold. In a later analysis, the rate of TCR association differed among HLA loci, with DRB1 alleles having the most associated TCRs and HLA-C alleles having the fewest. Several of the top co-occurrence clusters appeared to be linked to parvovirus B19, influenza, CMV and Epstein-Barr virus, according to a later analysis. Most CMV-associated TCR beta chains appeared to be HLA-restricted in a later analysis, and the HLA associations seemed to be driven largely by CMV exposure. For the cohort, immune exposure information was limited to CMV serostatus. In vitro tests confirmed that a few of the cytomegalovirus-associated TCR beta chains recognize cytomegalovirus antigens. According to a later genetic analysis, donors in an Asian-associated ancestry cluster had fewer N-insertions in productive TCRs than the approximately 690-donor mean.

Trimming removed 0 bases from V and 4 bases from J, leaving 9 bases between the germline ends. The germline V gene (reference sequence) gives CDR1 as LNHDA and CDR2 as SQIVND. Taken from cysteine to phenylalanine, the CDR3 has 14 residues. Only the CDR3 DNA is retained, 42 bases long and in frame from the first base. The cohort consisted of hundreds of healthy bone marrow donors. At the time of sampling, every cohort member was nominally healthy, though immune exposures that went unrecorded were likely present. The donor was CMV seropositive and belonged to the group of 250 to 300 seropositive cohort members. Every donor gave a peripheral blood sample, and the peripheral blood mononuclear cells from that sample were used for TCR beta sequencing. Genomic DNA was extracted from the blood cell samples with the Qiagen DNeasy Blood Extraction Kit.

This chain joins TRBV19 to TRBJ1-2; the D gene cannot be resolved reliably. Source material: PBMCs. The sequence was obtained from a man aged 45-65 years in good health and CMV-seropositive. The CDR3 sequence is CASSIDPGSYGYTF. At the DNA level, the sequence is TGTGCCAGTAGTATAGATCCCGGTTCCTATGGCTACACCTTC.